This T cell receptor beta chain came from a study of blood T cell repertoires in COVID-19. Study context: The samples span acute and convalescent COVID-19 from the United States, Italy and Spain. T cells, B-cell-depleted T cells, or PBMCs supplied cDNA or gDNA.

Assay: immunoSEQ multiplex PCR; the TCRdb copy retains only in-frame clones and omits some. The data show a few hundred thousand clones, with 70% to 90% seen just once and approximately 2% held by the top ten. Cohorts were assigned according to the clinical history that participants reported. The recovered donors of Cohort 3 showed two negative PCRs, clearance, or symptom resolution. This clonotype was sampled from a woman aged 45-65 years who had recovered from COVID-19. Sequencing was performed on PBMCs or T cells enriched from blood (not recorded which).

The chain's CDR3 is CASSFGRGTKNIQYF. The CDR3 DNA reads TGTGCCAGCAGTTTCGGGAGGGGCACCAAAAACATTCAGTACTTC. The rearrangement links TRBV27 to TRBJ2-4; 8 nucleotides agree with TRBD2. The CDR3 contains 15 residues. The V segment lost 3 bases and the J segment 2 bases; nucleotides outside the gene matches: 3. Germline CDR1 is MNHEY and CDR2 is SMNVEV (reference sequence).